The 9 T cell receptor beta chains below come from one sample, sequenced in a study of STAT5B mutations in CD4+ large granular lymphocyte leukemia. The table came from immunoSEQ multiplex PCR; TCRdb's copy has only in-frame clones and leaves some out. The data hold over 35,000 clones, with less than 85% observed a single time. The sequenced sample consisted of CD4+ T cells from blood buffy coats. The origin of the receptors is a human donor in good health.

The rearrangement uses TRBV29-1 and TRBJ2-3; D may be TRBD1 or TRBD2 (6 bases each). The V end lost 6 bases, the J end lost 8 bases, and 15 bases lay between the germline ends. This CDR3 comprises 12 residues. From germline, CDR1 is SQVTM and CDR2 ANQGSEA. For the CDR3, the DNA is TGCAGCGTCTTGGGGGGCCTAGGTACGCAGTATTTT. It yields the protein CSVLGGLGTQYF.

The gene calls are TRBV2 and TRBJ2-2; 7 nucleotides match TRBD2. Per germline, CDR1 SNHLY and CDR2 FYNNEI. The CDR3 extends over 16 amino acids. Unmatched junction bases numbered 5, after V lost 3 bases and J lost 1 base. DNA of the CDR3: TGTGCCAGCAGTGAGATCGGCGGGGGGAACACCGGGGAGCTGTTTTTT. Amino acids: CASSEIGGGNTGELFF.

This chain connects TRBV18 to TRBJ2-3, with D maybe TRBD2 (6 bases). Germline values: CDR1 KGHSH, CDR2 LQKENI. The CDR3 is made up of 14 amino acids. Trimming pared 3 bases from V and 4 bases from J, leaving 11 bases between. The CDR3 reads CASSPPGDSDTQYF. CDR3 coding DNA: TGTGCCAGCTCACCCCCGGGAGACTCAGATACGCAGTATTTT.

The genes are TRBV6-6 and TRBJ1-4; 8 nucleotides match TRBD1. CDR1 is MNHNY and CDR2 is SVGAGI in the germline V gene (reference sequence). With 6 bases clipped from V and 8 bases from J, the junction kept 11 bases outside the gene matches. This CDR3 comprises 15 residues. CDR3 DNA: TGTGCCAGCAGGTTCGAAGGACAGGGTATAGAAAAACTGTTTTTT. Its protein product is CASRFEGQGIEKLFF.

This rearrangement joins TRBV19 to TRBJ1-3; unclear D gene. V lost 5 bases and J lost 0, with 11 bases in between. CDR1 and CDR2 from the germline V gene are LNHDA and SQIVND (reference sequence). The CDR3 contains 15 residues. CDR3 in amino acids: CASSPLRNSGNTIYF. The CDR3 DNA reads TGTGCCAGTAGTCCCCTCCGCAACTCTGGAAACACCATATATTTT.

This clone was picked up one time. The chain uses TRBV7-9 and TRBJ2-1; 9 nucleotides line up with TRBD2. Germline loops: CDR1 SEHNR, CDR2 FQNEAQ (reference sequence). V trimming: 5 bases; J trimming: 5 bases; junction bases outside the gene matches: 7. This CDR3 comprises 15 residues. Here the CDR3 DNA reads TGTGCCAGCAGCATAAGTAGCGGGAGCGACAATGAGCAGTTCTTC. Amino acid sequence: CASSISSGSDNEQFF.

The chain couples TRBV19 to TRBJ1-5, with D perhaps TRBD1 (5 bases). V was trimmed by 2 bases and J by 5 bases, leaving 10 bases between them. The germline V gene has CDR1 LNHDA and CDR2 SQIVND (reference sequence). This CDR3 comprises 14 residues. In DNA form, the CDR3 reads TGTGCCAGTAGTATACAGGGTAATTATCAGCCCCAGCATTTT. The encoded protein is CASSIQGNYQPQHF.

The rearrangement links TRBV19 to TRBJ2-2; D remains unclear. CDR1 LNHDA and CDR2 SQIVND come from the germline V gene (reference sequence). V lost 1 base to trimming and J lost 1 base, with 10 bases between them. The CDR3 runs to 16 residues. Here the CDR3 reads CASSIVRGKNTGELFF. The CDR3 coding sequence is TGTGCCAGTAGTATAGTTCGCGGCAAGAACACCGGGGAGCTGTTTTTT.

CDR3 protein: CASSPSSSVAGPYNEQFF. CDR3 bases: TGTGCCAGCAGCCCCTCTTCGTCGGTAGCGGGCCCCTACAATGAGCAGTTCTTC. V is TRBV4-2 and J is TRBJ2-1, with 7 bases aligning to TRBD2. This CDR3 is built from 18 residues. The J segment lost 2 bases and the V segment lost 4 bases, leaving 14 bases of the junction unmatched. From germline, CDR1 is LGHNA and CDR2 YNFKEQ.